One sample yielded the 13 T cell receptor beta chains listed below, sequenced in a study of metastatic and nonmetastatic thyroid tumors. Through MiXCR, TCRdb re-clonotyped the PCR reads. The sample lists about 85,000 clones; roughly 8.6% were seen once. No treatment of any kind had been given to any patient before thyroid surgery. Specimen: blood. All receptors come from a female donor with papillary thyroid cancer or a benign thyroid nodule (not recorded which). Some clones in this sample may be carry-over from other donors' samples.

This clone was seen only a few times. The chain links TRBV28 to TRBJ1-1; TRBD1 matches 10 bases. With 5 bases clipped from V and 4 bases from J, the junction kept 7 bases outside the gene matches. Looked up from germline, CDR1 is MDHEN and CDR2 is SYDVKM. The CDR3 extends over 15 amino acids. The CDR3 DNA reads TGTGCCAGCAGTACACCCCGGGACAGGGGCACTGAAGCTTTCTTT. Residues: CASSTPRDRGTEAFF.

This clone was counted ten times or more. The chain employs TRBV5-6 and TRBJ2-7; no firm D call. Trimming took 3 bases from V and 3 from J, leaving 10 bases between them. The germline V gene has CDR1 SGHDT and CDR2 YYEEEE. There are 13 residues in the CDR3. CDR3 sequence reads: CASSSTEYYEQYF. For the CDR3, the DNA is TGTGCCAGCAGCTCAACAGAATACTACGAGCAGTACTTC. The full variable domain, with the rest looked up from reference TRBV5-6 and TRBJ2-7, is DAGVTQSPTHLIKTRGQQVTLRCSPKSGHDTVSWYQQALGQGPQFIFQYYEEEERQRGNFPDRFSGHQFPNYSSELNVNALLLGDSALYLCASSSTEYYEQYFGPGTRLTVT.

In its sample, this clone was seen many times. The chain has TRBV28 and TRBJ1-6; 10 bases are a match to TRBD1. CDR1 and CDR2 (germline): MDHEN, SYDVKM. With 5 bases clipped from V and 7 bases from J, the junction kept 5 bases outside the gene matches. The CDR3 is made up of 15 amino acids. Here the CDR3 DNA reads TGTGCCAGCAGTGCTTGGGGACAGGGGAATTCACCCCTCCACTTT. Translating gives CASSAWGQGNSPLHF.

This clone came up many times. The gene calls are TRBV2 and TRBJ1-3; the D is unclear. This CDR3 region has 16 residues. Germline CDR1 reads SNHLY; CDR2 reads FYNNEI. The V and J ends lost 4 bases and 0 bases respectively, with 13 bases between them. As DNA, the CDR3 is TGTGCCAGCAGTGGGAATTGGAACAGCTCTGGAAACACCATATATTTT. Residues: CASSGNWNSSGNTIYF.

This clone has a count of ten or more. The V call is TRBV4-2, the J call TRBJ2-3; D remains unclear. The V and J ends lost 2 bases and 2 bases respectively, with 8 bases between them. Germline V gene data show CDR1 as LGHNA and CDR2 as YNFKEQ. The CDR3 consists of 14 residues. CDR3 in amino acids: CASSQNGDTDTQYF. In DNA form, the CDR3 reads TGTGCCAGCAGCCAAAATGGGGACACAGATACGCAGTATTTT.

This clone was seen ten or more times. The chain has TRBV20-1 and TRBJ2-1; 9 bases are shared with TRBD2. The CDR3 length is 18 residues. Trimming at V came to 0 bases and at J to 7 bases, leaving 16 bases not matched to a gene. From germline, CDR1 is DFQATT and CDR2 SNEGSKA (reference sequence). The chain's CDR3 is CSARDPGTSRSVWNEQFF. The CDR3 region has the DNA TGCAGTGCTAGAGATCCGGGGACTAGCAGGTCTGTCTGGAATGAGCAGTTCTTC.

This clone was recorded many times. The V call is TRBV6-6, the J call TRBJ2-5; D may match TRBD1 or TRBD2 (6 bases each). V gave up 6 bases and J gave up 0 bases, with 26 bases separating them. Germline CDR1 and CDR2: MNHNY and SVGAGI (reference sequence). This CDR3 has 19 residues. CDR3 sequence (DNA): TGTGCCAGCAGACACGAGGGGGGCGCATGTCCCGTGTACCAAGAGACCCAGTACTTC. This translates into CASRHEGGACPVYQETQYF.

This clone has a handful of counts. Additional DNA sequences in this sample encode the identical CDR3. The rearrangement joins TRBV27 to TRBJ2-3, with D tentatively TRBD1 or TRBD2 (5 bases each). The CDR3 is made up of 16 amino acids. With 7 bases removed from V and 1 base from J, the gap between germline ends came to 18 bases. CDR1 and CDR2 (germline): MNHEY, SMNVEV (reference sequence). The DNA for the CDR3 is TGTGCCAGCACTGCGGGCAGGGTATCGCGCACAGATACGCAGTATTTT. This sequence encodes CASTAGRVSRTDTQYF.

This clone has a handful of counts. This sequence joins TRBV7-9 and TRBJ2-4; weak D call: TRBD1 (6 bases). The CDR3 is 12 residues long. Germline CDR1 and CDR2: SEHNR and FQNEAQ (reference sequence). The V end was cut by 1 base, the J end by 15 bases, with 13 bases between. CDR3 loop: CASSLGDGQLYF. The DNA of the CDR3 is TGTGCCAGCAGCTTAGGCGATGGACAGTTGTACTTC.

This clone was seen at least ten times. The chain combines TRBV5-1 with TRBJ1-1, with TRBD1 as a possible D gene (6 bases). CDR3 length equals 16 residues. Germline CDR1 is SGHRS and CDR2 is YFSETQ. V gave up 0 bases and J gave up 0 bases, with 12 bases separating them. CDR3 coding DNA: TGCGCCAGCAGCTTGGTACAGGGCTCGTTGAACACTGAAGCTTTCTTT. This sequence encodes CASSLVQGSLNTEAFF.

This clone was counted a few times. With a much larger clone just one base away, this may be a read error. The rearrangement links TRBV5-1 to TRBJ2-3, with no clear D. Germline CDR1 reads SGHRS; CDR2 reads YFSETQ. CDR3 length: 12 amino acids. V lost 4 bases and J lost 7, with 10 bases in between. The CDR3: CASSATSNTQYF. The CDR3 nucleotides are TGCGCCAGCAGCGCCACCAGTAATACGCAGTATTTT.

This clone has just a few counts. The chain combines TRBV20-1 with TRBJ2-3, with TRBD2 matching 9 bases. CDR3 length: 15 residues. V lost 4 bases, J lost 3 bases, and 8 bases stayed unmatched. CDR1 is DFQATT, CDR2 SNEGSKA, per germline (reference sequence). CDR3 sequence (DNA): TGCAGTGCTATAGCCCCGGGACTAGCTACAGATACGCAGTATTTT. It is translated as CSAIAPGLATDTQYF.

By proportion, this clone is medium-sized. The chain combines TRBV20-1 with TRBJ1-1; a possible D gene is TRBD1 (6 bases). CDR1 and CDR2 (germline): DFQATT, SNEGSKA (reference sequence). This CDR3 is 12 amino acids long. Deletions cut 6 bases from V and 3 bases from J, with 11 bases between. CDR3 residues: CSAQQGHTEAFF. CDR3 in DNA: TGCAGTGCACAGCAGGGGCACACTGAAGCTTTCTTT.